These 22 T cell receptor beta chains came from one sample sequenced in a study of T cells after yellow fever vaccination. TCRdb used MiXCR to reprocess the 5' RACE reads, holding one entry per CDR3 protein. The sample lists approximately 580,000 distinct CDR3 sequences, around 16% occurring once. The sequences come from PBMCs, collected around 5 days after the first yellow fever vaccination. Receptors originate from a man aged 18 to 30 who received the YFV17D yellow fever vaccine.

This chain connects TRBV5-6 to TRBJ1-5; no firm D call. CDR1 and CDR2 from the germline V gene are SGHDT and YYEEEE. Trimming took off 3 bases at V and 5 bases at J, with 6 bases between the two ends. The CDR3 consists of 12 residues. The CDR3 bases are TGTGCCAGCAGCTGGAGGGATCAGCCCCAGCATTTT. Translation gives CASSWRDQPQHF.

The chain employs TRBV12-3 or TRBV12-4 and TRBJ2-7; D is undetermined. V was trimmed by 4 bases and J by 6 bases, leaving 10 bases between them. The CDR3 is made up of 12 amino acids. CDR3 nucleotides: TGTGCCAGCAGTTACGTTTCTGGCGAGCAGTACTTC. As protein: CASSYVSGEQYF.

The genes are TRBV4-2 and TRBJ2-1, with a weak D call TRBD1 (6 bases). Germline CDR1 reads LGHNA; CDR2 reads YNFKEQ. Between the trimmed V and J ends, which lost 3 bases and 0 bases, there was a span of 12 bases. CDR3 size: 16 residues. The CDR3 is CASSQNRDSSYNEQFF. Here the CDR3 DNA reads TGTGCCAGCAGCCAGAACAGGGATAGCTCCTACAATGAGCAGTTCTTC.

This clonotype was recorded a few times. The gene calls are TRBV12-3 or TRBV12-4 and TRBJ2-5; TRBD2 aligns across 8 bases. The CDR3 covers 16 residues. The V and J ends lost 6 bases and 4 bases, in that order; junction bases with no gene match: 13. The CDR3 here is CASSRSGGFTTETQYF. For the CDR3, the DNA is TGTGCCAGCAGCAGGAGCGGGGGTTTCACCACAGAGACCCAGTACTTC.

This clonotype came up many times. The V call is TRBV5-1, the J call TRBJ2-6; D ambiguous. V gave up 0 bases and J gave up 3 bases, with 7 bases separating them. The CDR3 spans 15 residues. Germline V gene data show CDR1 as SGHRS and CDR2 as YFSETQ. CDR3 sequence: CASSLGGGGANVLTF. The CDR3 coding sequence is TGCGCCAGCAGCTTGGGAGGCGGTGGGGCCAACGTCCTGACTTTC.

The chain recombines TRBV5-6 with TRBJ1-2, with D perhaps matching TRBD1 (5 bases). The V end lost 0 bases, the J end lost 8 bases, and 14 bases lay between the germline ends. Germline loops: CDR1 SGHDT, CDR2 YYEEEE. This CDR3 comprises 14 residues. The CDR3 is CASSLALTVQGYTF. In DNA form, the CDR3 reads TGTGCCAGCAGCTTGGCTTTGACAGTTCAAGGCTACACCTTC.

In its sample, this clonotype was seen a few times. The CDR3 nucleotides read TGCGCCAGCAGCCGAACAGGGGCCAATGAGCAGTTCTTC. Translating it yields CASSRTGANEQFF. V usage is TRBV4-1 and J usage is TRBJ2-1; 7 bases align to TRBD1. The V gene's germline CDR1 is MGHRA and CDR2 YSYEKL. The J segment lost 6 bases and the V segment lost 4 bases, leaving 3 bases of the junction unmatched. This CDR3 spans 13 amino acids.

This chain joins TRBV19 and TRBJ1-3; no reliable D call. CDR1 is LNHDA, CDR2 SQIVND, per germline (reference sequence). The CDR3 is 15 residues long. V was clipped by 3 bases and J by 1 base, with 10 bases between them. CDR3 amino acids: CASSMQARSGNTIYF. The DNA of the CDR3 is TGTGCCAGTAGTATGCAGGCCCGGTCTGGAAACACCATATATTTT. Full variable domain (outside the CDR3, taken from reference TRBV19 and TRBJ1-3): DGGITQSPKYLFRKEGQNVTLSCEQNLNHDAMYWYRQDPGQGLRLIYYSQIVNDFQKGDIAEGYSVSREKKESFPLTVTSAQKNPTAFYLCASSMQARSGNTIYFGEGSWLTVV.

This clonotype was counted a few times. The chain recombines TRBV6-2 or TRBV6-3 with TRBJ2-5; no clear D gene. The V and J ends lost 0 bases and 1 base respectively, with 12 bases between them. The CDR3 contains 16 residues. CDR1 and CDR2 from the germline V gene are MNHEY and SVGEGT. CDR3 coding DNA: TGTGCCAGCAGTTACTCGCCCCTAAGGACCCAAGAGACCCAGTACTTC. This sequence encodes CASSYSPLRTQETQYF.

The gene calls are TRBV24-1 and TRBJ2-5, with D possibly TRBD2 on 6 matching bases. This CDR3 has 14 residues. Deletions cut 3 bases from V and 1 base from J, with 8 bases between. The V gene's germline CDR1 is KGHDR and CDR2 SFDVKD. For the CDR3, the DNA is TGTGCCACCAGTGATCCGGGGGTCCAAGAGACCCAGTACTTC. This gives the protein CATSDPGVQETQYF.

This clonotype was found a few times. J is TRBJ1-6 and V is TRBV6-5; D may be TRBD1 (5 bases). The germline gives CDR1 MNHEY, CDR2 SVGAGI. The CDR3 has 14 amino acids. The ends were cut back, 2 bases at V and 10 bases at J, with 12 bases in the middle. CDR3 nucleotides: TGTGCCAGCAGTTACGTCGGCAGGGAATCACCCCTCCACTTT. It translates to CASSYVGRESPLHF.

This clonotype was seen more than once but under ten times. The chain links TRBV28 to TRBJ2-5, with D perhaps TRBD1 or TRBD2 (5 bases each). V lost 6 bases and J lost 4, with 12 bases in between. Germline lookup yields CDR1 MDHEN and CDR2 SYDVKM. The CDR3 has 13 residues. DNA of the CDR3: TGTGCCAGCAGACTTTTTGGGGGAGAGACCCAGTACTTC. As protein: CASRLFGGETQYF.

A note on this clonotype: Possible read error: a much larger clone is one base away. The V call is TRBV12-3 or TRBV12-4, the J call TRBJ2-7; TRBD1 agrees at 9 bases. CDR3 length: 14 residues. Losses at the gene ends were 5 bases for V and 4 bases for J; bases not matched to a gene: 6. CDR3 in DNA: TGTGCCAGCAGTCCCGGGACAGGGAGGTACGAGCAGTACTTC. Amino acids: CASSPGTGRYEQYF.

This clonotype was detected only a few times. The V and J genes are TRBV2 and TRBJ2-7, with a possible D match to TRBD1 (6 bases). V lost 9 bases and J lost 5, with 14 bases in between. CDR1 is SNHLY, CDR2 FYNNEI, per germline. The CDR3 length is 12 residues. This CDR3 reads CARRLQGHEQYF. The CDR3 DNA is TGTGCCAGGCGACTACAGGGCCACGAGCAGTACTTC.

The rearrangement links TRBV7-2 to TRBJ2-5; 10 positions match TRBD1. Germline assignment: CDR1 SGHTA and CDR2 FQGNSA. With 0 bases clipped from V and 5 bases from J, the junction kept 6 bases outside the gene matches. This CDR3 spans 16 amino acids. The CDR3 loop is CASSLAGTGVGETQYF. The CDR3 region has the DNA TGTGCCAGCAGCTTAGCCGGGACAGGGGTTGGGGAGACCCAGTACTTC.

V is TRBV29-1 and J is TRBJ2-7; the D is unclear. Germline-derived CDR1 and CDR2 are SQVTM and ANQGSEA. Trimming shortened V by 5 bases and J by 5 bases, and 10 bases separated the two germline ends. There are 11 residues in the CDR3. Here the CDR3 reads CSVLDRHEQYV. The CDR3, as DNA: TGCAGCGTTTTGGACCGCCACGAGCAGTACGTC.

This clonotype was seen a handful of times. The rearrangement uses TRBV4-2 and TRBJ2-1, with 10 positions matching TRBD2. This CDR3 comprises 16 residues. The V segment lost 0 bases and the J segment 4 bases; nucleotides outside the gene matches: 3. The germline V gene has CDR1 LGHNA and CDR2 YNFKEQ. The CDR3 nucleotides read TGTGCCAGCAGCCAAGAAGCTAGCGGGGGATACAATGAGCAGTTCTTC. Translating gives CASSQEASGGYNEQFF.

The chain employs TRBV5-6 and TRBJ1-5; D is ambiguous. Trimming shortened V by 4 bases and J by 7 bases, and 21 bases separated the two germline ends. The CDR3 has 16 amino acids. Per germline, CDR1 SGHDT and CDR2 YYEEEE. CDR3 amino acids: CASSRYTPGLGQPQHF. The CDR3 DNA follows: TGTGCCAGCAGCCGTTACACACCGGGCCTAGGGCAGCCCCAGCATTTT.

This clonotype was counted between two and nine times. The chain is built from TRBV7-9 and TRBJ2-3; 7 positions match TRBD2. The ends lost 5 bases at V and 0 bases at J; junction bases unmatched: 5. The V gene's germline CDR1 is SEHNR and CDR2 FQNEAQ (reference sequence). The CDR3 loop spans 15 amino acids. CDR3 amino acids: CASSPYGGSTDTQYF. DNA of the CDR3: TGTGCCAGCAGCCCCTACGGGGGGAGCACAGATACGCAGTATTTT.

The chain couples TRBV20-1 to TRBJ2-5; TRBD2 matches 7 bases. The CDR3 runs 14 residues. Germline V CDR1 and CDR2: DFQATT, SNEGSKA (reference sequence). J was trimmed by 5 bases and V by 3 bases; bases with no gene match: 9. CDR3 sequence: CSASGGAGVETQYF. DNA of the CDR3: TGCAGTGCTAGCGGCGGGGCGGGGGTTGAGACCCAGTACTTC.

This chain uses TRBV4-3 with TRBJ1-6; weak D call: TRBD1 (6 bases). The CDR3 sequence is 17 residues long. Per the germline V gene, CDR1 is LGHNA and CDR2 is YSLEER. Trimming cost V 3 bases and J 5 bases, with 17 bases left between them. CDR3 coding DNA: TGCGCCAGCAGCCAGGACAGTAGCGATCGCCATAATTCACCCCTCCACTTT. Amino acid sequence: CASSQDSSDRHNSPLHF.

This clonotype was detected only a few times. V gene TRBV6-2 or TRBV6-3 combines with J gene TRBJ1-1; D is unresolved. Trimming left V 2 bases short and J 4 bases short, with 8 bases between. This CDR3 is built from 13 residues. CDR1 and CDR2 (germline): MNHEY, SVGEGT. Here the CDR3 DNA reads TGTGCCAGCAGTTACGGGTGGGGCACTGAAGCTTTCTTT. Translating gives CASSYGWGTEAFF.